This T cell receptor beta chain stems from a study of blood T cell repertoires in COVID-19. Overall study: The origin of the acute and convalescent COVID-19 samples was the United States, Italy and Spain. T cells, B-cell-depleted T cells, or PBMCs supplied cDNA or gDNA.

Recovered status in Cohort 3 required two negative PCRs, clearance, or symptom resolution. Authors' data handling: Estimation of nucleated cell counts relied on the amplification of reference gene primers. Repertoires were generated with immunoSEQ multiplex PCR, while TCRdb's copy carries only in-frame clones and drops some. V, J and clone size derive from that table, while D and trimming were established from the DNA sequence. The sample shows 250,000 to 350,000 clones, around 90% of them seen only once. The CDR3 length is 16 residues. CDR1 and CDR2 from the germline V gene are SGHTA and FQGNSA. Unmatched junction bases numbered 7, after V lost 3 bases and J lost 5 bases.

The chain carries TRBV7-2 and TRBJ2-5; 12 nucleotides match TRBD2. Sequenced material: PBMCs or T cells enriched from blood (not recorded which). This sequence was found in a young woman who had recovered from COVID-19. The CDR3 loop is CASSFRLAGVGETQYF. For the CDR3, the DNA is TGTGCCAGCAGCTTCCGACTAGCGGGAGTGGGGGAGACCCAGTACTTC.